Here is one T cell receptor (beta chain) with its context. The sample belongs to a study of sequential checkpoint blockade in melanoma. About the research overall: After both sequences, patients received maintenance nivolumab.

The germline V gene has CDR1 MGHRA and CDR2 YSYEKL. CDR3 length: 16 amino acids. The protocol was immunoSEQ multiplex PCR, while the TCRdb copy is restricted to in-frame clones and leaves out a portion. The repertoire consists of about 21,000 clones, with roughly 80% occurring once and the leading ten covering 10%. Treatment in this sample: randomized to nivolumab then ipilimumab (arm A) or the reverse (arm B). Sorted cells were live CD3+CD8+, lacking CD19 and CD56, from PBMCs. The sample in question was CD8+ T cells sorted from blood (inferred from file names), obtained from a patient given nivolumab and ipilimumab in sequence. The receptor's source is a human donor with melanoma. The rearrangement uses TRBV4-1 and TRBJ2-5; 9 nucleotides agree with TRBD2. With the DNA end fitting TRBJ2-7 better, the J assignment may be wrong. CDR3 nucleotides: TGCGCCAGCAGCCTAAGGGGCGGGAGGGCCTGGGGCGAGCAGTACTTC. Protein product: CASSLRGGRAWGEQYF.